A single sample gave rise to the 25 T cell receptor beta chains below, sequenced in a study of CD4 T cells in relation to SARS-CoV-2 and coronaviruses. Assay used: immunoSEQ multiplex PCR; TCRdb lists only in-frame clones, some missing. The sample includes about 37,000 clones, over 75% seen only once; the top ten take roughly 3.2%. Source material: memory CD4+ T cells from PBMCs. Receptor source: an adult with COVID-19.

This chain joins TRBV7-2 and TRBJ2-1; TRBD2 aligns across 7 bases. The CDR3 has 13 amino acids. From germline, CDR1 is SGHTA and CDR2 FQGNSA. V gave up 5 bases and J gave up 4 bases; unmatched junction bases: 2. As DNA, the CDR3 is TGTGCCAGCAGCGCCGGGGGGTACAATGAGCAGTTCTTC. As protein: CASSAGGYNEQFF. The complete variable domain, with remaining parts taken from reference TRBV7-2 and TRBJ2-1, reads GAGVSQSPSNKVTEKGKDVELRCDPISGHTALYWYRQSLGQGLEFLIYFQGNSAPDKSGLPSDRFSAERTGGSVSTLTIQRTQQEDSAVYLCASSAGGYNEQFFGPGTRLTVL.

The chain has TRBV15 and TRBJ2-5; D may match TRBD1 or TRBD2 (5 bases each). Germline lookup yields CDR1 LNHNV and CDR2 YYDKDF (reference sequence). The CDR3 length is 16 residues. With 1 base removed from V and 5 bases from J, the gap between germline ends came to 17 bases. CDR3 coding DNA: TGTGCCACCAGCAGAGGTACGGGGCTGACAAAGGAGACCCAGTACTTC. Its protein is CATSRGTGLTKETQYF.

The CDR3 coding sequence is TGTGCCATCAGTGAGAACCCTCAATCCGAAAAACTGTTTTTT. This codes for CAISENPQSEKLFF. V is TRBV10-3 and J is TRBJ1-4, with D unresolved. The CDR3 contains 14 residues. Germline V gene data show CDR1 as ENHRY and CDR2 as SYGVKD. V dropped 2 bases and J dropped 8 bases, with 12 bases sitting between them.

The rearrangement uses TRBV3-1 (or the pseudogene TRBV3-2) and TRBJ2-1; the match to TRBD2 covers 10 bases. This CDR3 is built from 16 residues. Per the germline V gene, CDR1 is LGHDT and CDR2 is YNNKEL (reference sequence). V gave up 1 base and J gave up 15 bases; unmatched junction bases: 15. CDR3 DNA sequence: TGTGCCAGCAGCCAAGCGGCGACTAGCGGGTCCAAAGGAGCGTTCTTC. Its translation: CASSQAATSGSKGAFF.

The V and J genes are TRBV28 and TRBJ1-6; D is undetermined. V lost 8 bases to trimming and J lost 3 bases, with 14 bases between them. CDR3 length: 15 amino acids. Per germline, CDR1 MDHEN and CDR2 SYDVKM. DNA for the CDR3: TGTGCCAGCCGACTAGGATCCAACTATAATTCACCCCTCCACTTT. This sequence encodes CASRLGSNYNSPLHF.

CDR3 residues: CATKDRTGGNDEQFF. The CDR3, as DNA: TGTGCTACAAAAGACCGGACAGGGGGGAATGATGAGCAGTTCTTC. The rearrangement joins TRBV10-3 to TRBJ2-1; TRBD1 matches 10 bases. Germline V gives CDR1 ENHRY, CDR2 SYGVKD. The length of the CDR3 is 15 residues.

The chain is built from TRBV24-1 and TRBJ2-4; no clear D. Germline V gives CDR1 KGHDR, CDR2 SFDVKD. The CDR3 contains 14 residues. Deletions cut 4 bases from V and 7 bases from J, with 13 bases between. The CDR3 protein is CATSDSPGRNIQYF. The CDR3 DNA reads TGTGCCACCAGTGACAGTCCCGGGCGGAACATTCAGTACTTC.

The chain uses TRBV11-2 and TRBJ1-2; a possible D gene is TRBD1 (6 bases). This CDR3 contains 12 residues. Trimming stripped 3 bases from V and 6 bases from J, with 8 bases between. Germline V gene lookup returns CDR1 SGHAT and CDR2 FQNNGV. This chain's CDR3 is CASSFGQHGYTF. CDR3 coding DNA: TGTGCCAGCAGCTTCGGACAGCATGGCTACACCTTC.

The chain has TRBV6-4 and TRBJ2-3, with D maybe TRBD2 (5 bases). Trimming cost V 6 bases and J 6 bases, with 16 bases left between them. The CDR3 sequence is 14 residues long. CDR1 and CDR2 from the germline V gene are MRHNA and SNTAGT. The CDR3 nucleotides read TGTGCCAGCAGAGTTTATGCGGGCTCCGATACGCAGTATTTT. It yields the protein CASRVYAGSDTQYF.

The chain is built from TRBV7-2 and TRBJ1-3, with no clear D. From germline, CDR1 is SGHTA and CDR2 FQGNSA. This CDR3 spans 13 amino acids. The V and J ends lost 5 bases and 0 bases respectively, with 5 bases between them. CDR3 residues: CASSPYSGNTIYF. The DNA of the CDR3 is TGTGCCAGCAGCCCCTACTCTGGAAACACCATATATTTT.

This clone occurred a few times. The DNA of the CDR3 is TGCAGTGCTAGAGATTACAATGAGCAGTTCTTC. Translating it yields CSARDYNEQFF. The chain carries TRBV20-1 and TRBJ2-1; D unclear. Looked up from germline, CDR1 is DFQATT and CDR2 is SNEGSKA (reference sequence). With 0 bases removed from V and 4 bases from J, the gap between germline ends came to 1 base. The CDR3 has 11 amino acids.

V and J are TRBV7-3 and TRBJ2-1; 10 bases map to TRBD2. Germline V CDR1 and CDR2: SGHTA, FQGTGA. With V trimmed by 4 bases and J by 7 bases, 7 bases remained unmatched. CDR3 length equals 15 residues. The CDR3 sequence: CASSSSGSSGNEQFF. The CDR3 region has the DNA TGTGCCAGCAGCTCTAGCGGGAGCTCGGGAAATGAGCAGTTCTTC. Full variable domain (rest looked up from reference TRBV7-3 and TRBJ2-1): GAGVSQTPSNKVTEKGKYVELRCDPISGHTALYWYRQSLGQGPEFLIYFQGTGAADDSGLPNDRFFAVRPEGSVSTLKIQRTERGDSAVYLCASSSSGSSGNEQFFGPGTRLTVL.

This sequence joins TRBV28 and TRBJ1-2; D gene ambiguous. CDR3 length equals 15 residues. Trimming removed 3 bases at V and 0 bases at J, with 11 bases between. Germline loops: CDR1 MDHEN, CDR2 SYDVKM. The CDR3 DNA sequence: TGTGCCAGCAGTTTTATCCGGGGAGCTAACTATGGCTACACCTTC. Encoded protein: CASSFIRGANYGYTF.

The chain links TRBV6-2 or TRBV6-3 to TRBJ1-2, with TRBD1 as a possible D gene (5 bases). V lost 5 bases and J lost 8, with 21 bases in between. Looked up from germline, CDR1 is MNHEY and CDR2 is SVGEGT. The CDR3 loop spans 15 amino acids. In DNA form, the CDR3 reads TGTGCCAGCAGTCTCCTATGGGGGAGAGCGGGAGGCTACACCTTC. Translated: CASSLLWGRAGGYTF.

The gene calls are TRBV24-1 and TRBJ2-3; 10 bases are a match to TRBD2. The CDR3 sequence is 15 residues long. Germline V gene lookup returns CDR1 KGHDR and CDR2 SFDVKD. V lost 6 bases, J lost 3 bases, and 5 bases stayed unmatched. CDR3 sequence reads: CATSRASGRTDTQYF. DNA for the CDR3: TGTGCCACCAGTCGTGCTAGCGGGAGAACAGATACGCAGTATTTT.

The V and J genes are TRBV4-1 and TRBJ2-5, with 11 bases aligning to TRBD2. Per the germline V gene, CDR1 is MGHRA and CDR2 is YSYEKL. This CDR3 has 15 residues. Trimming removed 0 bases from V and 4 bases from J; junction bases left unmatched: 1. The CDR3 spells CASSQELAGVETQYF. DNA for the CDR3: TGCGCCAGCAGCCAAGAACTAGCGGGAGTAGAGACCCAGTACTTC.

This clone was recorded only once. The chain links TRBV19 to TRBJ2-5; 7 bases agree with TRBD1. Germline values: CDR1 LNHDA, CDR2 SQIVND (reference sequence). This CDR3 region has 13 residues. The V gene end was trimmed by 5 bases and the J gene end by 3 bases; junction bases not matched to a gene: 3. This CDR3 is CASSGTAKETQYF. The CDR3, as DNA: TGTGCCAGTAGTGGGACAGCTAAAGAGACCCAGTACTTC.

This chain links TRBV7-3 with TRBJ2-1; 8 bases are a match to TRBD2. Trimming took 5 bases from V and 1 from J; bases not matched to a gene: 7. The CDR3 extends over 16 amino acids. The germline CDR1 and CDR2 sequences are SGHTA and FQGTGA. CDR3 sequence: CASSPRGGRSYNEQFF. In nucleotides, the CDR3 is TGTGCCAGCAGCCCCCGAGGCGGGAGGTCCTACAATGAGCAGTTCTTC.

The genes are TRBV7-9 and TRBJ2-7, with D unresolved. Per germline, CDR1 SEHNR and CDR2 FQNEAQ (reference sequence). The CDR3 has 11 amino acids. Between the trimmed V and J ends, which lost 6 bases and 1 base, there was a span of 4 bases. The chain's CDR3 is CASSRSYEQYF. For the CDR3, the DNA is TGTGCCAGCAGTCGTTCCTACGAGCAGTACTTC.

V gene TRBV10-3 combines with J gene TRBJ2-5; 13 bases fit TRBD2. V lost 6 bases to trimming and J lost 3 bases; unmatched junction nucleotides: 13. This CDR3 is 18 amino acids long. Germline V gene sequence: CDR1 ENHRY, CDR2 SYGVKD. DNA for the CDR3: TGTGCCATCAGCGTCGGGACTATGGGGACTAGCGGGAAAGAGACCCAGTACTTC. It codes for CAISVGTMGTSGKETQYF.

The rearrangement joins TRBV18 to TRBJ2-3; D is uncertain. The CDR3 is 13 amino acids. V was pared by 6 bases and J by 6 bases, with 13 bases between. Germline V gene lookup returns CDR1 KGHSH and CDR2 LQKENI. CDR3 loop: CASSPMGADTQYF. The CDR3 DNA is TGTGCCAGCTCCCCGATGGGCGCCGATACGCAGTATTTT.

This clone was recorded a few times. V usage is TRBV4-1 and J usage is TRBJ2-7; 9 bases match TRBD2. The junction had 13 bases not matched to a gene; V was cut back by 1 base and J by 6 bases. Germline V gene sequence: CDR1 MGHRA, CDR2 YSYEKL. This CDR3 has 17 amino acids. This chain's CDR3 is CASSQGQGGRAGFEQYF. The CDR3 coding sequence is TGCGCCAGCAGCCAAGGCCAGGGCGGGAGGGCCGGGTTCGAGCAGTACTTC.

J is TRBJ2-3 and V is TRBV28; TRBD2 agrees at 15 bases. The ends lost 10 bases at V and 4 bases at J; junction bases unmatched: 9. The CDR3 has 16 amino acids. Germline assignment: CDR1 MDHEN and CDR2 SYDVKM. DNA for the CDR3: TGTGCCATATGGGGGGGACTAGCGGGAGGAGCAGATACGCAGTATTTT. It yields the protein CAIWGGLAGGADTQYF.

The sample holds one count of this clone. CDR3 nucleotides: TGTGCCAGCAGCAAAAAAAGGGGGGTGGGGCGGTACCAAGAGACCCAGTACTTC. Residues: CASSKKRGVGRYQETQYF. The gene calls are TRBV21-1 and TRBJ2-5. TRBV21-1 is designated a pseudogene. This CDR3 has 18 residues.

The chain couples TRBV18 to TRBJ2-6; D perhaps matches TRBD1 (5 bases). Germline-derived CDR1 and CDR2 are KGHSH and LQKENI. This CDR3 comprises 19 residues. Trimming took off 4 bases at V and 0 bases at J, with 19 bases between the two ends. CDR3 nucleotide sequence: TGTGCCAGCTCACAAGGGGCCAGCTTTAGCCACTCTGGGGCCAACGTCCTGACTTTC. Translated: CASSQGASFSHSGANVLTF.